This entry describes one TCR beta chain. Method: immunoSEQ multiplex PCR; TCRdb's copy keeps in-frame clones and lacks some. Of 220,000 or so clones in the sample, 82% were seen once. The sample belongs to a study of blood T cell repertoires in COVID-19. On the study more broadly: The samples span acute and convalescent COVID-19 from the United States, Italy and Spain. Sources were T cells, B-cell-depleted T cells, or PBMCs; the material itself was cDNA or gDNA.

CDR3 length: 13 amino acids. Germline CDR1 is DFQATT and CDR2 is SNEGSKA (reference sequence). Trimming shortened V by 3 bases and J by 7 bases, and 12 bases separated the two germline ends. This chain uses TRBV20-1 with TRBJ1-4; tentatively, D is TRBD1 (5 bases). The sequenced sample consisted of peripheral blood. The sequence derives from a woman of 80 years or more with COVID-19, enrolled during active disease. This CDR3 is CSASIGVGEKLFF. The CDR3 DNA is TGCAGTGCTAGTATAGGGGTCGGTGAAAAACTGTTTTTT.